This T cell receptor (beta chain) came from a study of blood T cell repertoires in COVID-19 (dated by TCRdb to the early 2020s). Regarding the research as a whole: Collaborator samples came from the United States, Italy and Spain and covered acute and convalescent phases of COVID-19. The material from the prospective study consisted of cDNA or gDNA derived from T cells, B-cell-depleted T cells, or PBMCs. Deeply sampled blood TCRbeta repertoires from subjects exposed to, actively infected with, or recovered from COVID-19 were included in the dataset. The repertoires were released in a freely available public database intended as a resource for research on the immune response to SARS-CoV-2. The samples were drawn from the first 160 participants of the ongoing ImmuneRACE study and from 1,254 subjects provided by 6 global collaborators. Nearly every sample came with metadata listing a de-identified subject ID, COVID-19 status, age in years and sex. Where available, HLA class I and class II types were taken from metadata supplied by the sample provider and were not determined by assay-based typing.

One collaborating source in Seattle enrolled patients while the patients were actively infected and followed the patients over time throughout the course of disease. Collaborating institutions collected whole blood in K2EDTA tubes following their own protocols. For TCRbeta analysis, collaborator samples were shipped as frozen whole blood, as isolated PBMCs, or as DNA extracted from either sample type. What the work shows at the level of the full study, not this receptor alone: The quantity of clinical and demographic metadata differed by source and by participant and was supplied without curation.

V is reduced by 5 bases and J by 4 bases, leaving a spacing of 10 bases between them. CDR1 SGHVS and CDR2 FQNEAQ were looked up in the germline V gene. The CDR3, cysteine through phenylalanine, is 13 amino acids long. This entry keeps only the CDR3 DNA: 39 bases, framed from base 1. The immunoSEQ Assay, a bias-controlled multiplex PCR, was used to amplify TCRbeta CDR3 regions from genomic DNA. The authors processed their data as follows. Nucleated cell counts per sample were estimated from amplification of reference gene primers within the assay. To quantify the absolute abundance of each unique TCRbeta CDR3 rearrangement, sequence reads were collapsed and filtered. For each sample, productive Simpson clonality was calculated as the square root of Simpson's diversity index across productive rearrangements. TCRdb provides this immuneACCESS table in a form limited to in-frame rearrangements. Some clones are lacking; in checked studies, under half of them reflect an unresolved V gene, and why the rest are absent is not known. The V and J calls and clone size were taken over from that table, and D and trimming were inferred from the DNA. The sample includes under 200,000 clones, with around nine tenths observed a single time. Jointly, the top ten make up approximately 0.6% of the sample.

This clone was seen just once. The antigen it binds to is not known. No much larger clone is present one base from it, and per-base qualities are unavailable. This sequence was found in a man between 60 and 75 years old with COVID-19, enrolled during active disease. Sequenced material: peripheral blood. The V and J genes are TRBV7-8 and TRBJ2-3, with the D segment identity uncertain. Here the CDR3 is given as CASSPPKSDTQYF. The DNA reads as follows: TGTGCCAGCAGCCCGCCTAAATCAGATACGCAGTATTTT.